One sample yielded the 25 T cell receptor beta chains listed below, sequenced in a study of early T cells in non-severe SARS-CoV-2 infection. One entry per CDR3 protein, called by TCRdb with MiXCR from the 5' RACE reads. The sample lists approximately 120,000 distinct CDR3 sequences; 14% to 15% were seen once. Material for sequencing was whole blood. The receptors originated from an adult who was a healthcare worker with PCR-confirmed SARS-CoV-2 infection or an uninfected control (not recorded which).

A note on this clonotype: The junction does not match germline at one end; this may be a read error. The V and J genes are TRBV10-1 and TRBJ1-1, with D possibly matching TRBD1 (6 bases). This CDR3 region has 13 residues. Germline assignment: CDR1 WNHNN and CDR2 SYGVQD (reference sequence). The CDR3 is CTSSETGLTEAFF. CDR3 sequence (DNA): TGCACCAGCAGTGAGACAGGACTCACTGAAGCTTTCTTT.

The chain links TRBV10-3 to TRBJ2-3; D assignment may be TRBD1 or TRBD2 (5 bases each). This CDR3 has 12 residues. Germline V gene lookup returns CDR1 ENHRY and CDR2 SYGVKD. Trimming took off 6 bases at V and 2 bases at J, with 6 bases between the two ends. Here the CDR3 DNA reads TGTGCCATCAGGGGGGACACAGATACGCAGTATTTT. This translates into CAIRGDTDTQYF.

Turning to this clonotype: At one end, the junction sequence differs from germline, possibly due to a read error. This rearrangement joins TRBV3-1 to TRBJ1-1; D is possibly TRBD1 (6 bases). Germline-derived CDR1 and CDR2 are LGHDT and YNNKEL (reference sequence). The CDR3 runs to 15 residues. CDR3 region: CASSPSPQGNAEAFF. In nucleotides, the CDR3 is TGTGCCAGCAGCCCGTCGCCGCAGGGGAACGCTGAAGCTTTCTTT.

This rearrangement joins TRBV10-2 to TRBJ1-3, with 9 bases lining up with TRBD1. The V segment lost 4 bases and the J segment 0 bases; nucleotides outside the gene matches: 16. The CDR3 extends over 20 amino acids. CDR1 and CDR2 (germline): WSHSY, SAAADI. The CDR3 coding sequence is TGCGCCAGCAGTGCCCGGGGACAGGGAAAAAGTCTCTCCTCTGGAAACACCATATATTTT. Its translation: CASSARGQGKSLSSGNTIYF.

J is TRBJ1-6 and V is TRBV2; possible D gene TRBD1, 6 bases. CDR1 SNHLY and CDR2 FYNNEI come from the germline V gene. CDR3 length: 13 residues. V was clipped by 6 bases and J by 13 bases, with 16 bases between them. CDR3 sequence: CASSSNDRSPLHF. The CDR3 DNA is TGTGCCAGCAGCTCTAACGACAGGTCCCCCCTCCACTTT.

This chain links TRBV19 with TRBJ2-2, with 7 bases aligning to TRBD1. V shed 5 bases, J shed 5 bases, and the junction held 11 bases outside the gene matches. The germline CDR1 and CDR2 sequences are LNHDA and SQIVND (reference sequence). The CDR3 contains 16 residues. The CDR3: CASSYITGAKTGELFF. The CDR3 DNA follows: TGTGCCAGTAGTTATATAACAGGGGCTAAGACCGGGGAGCTGTTTTTT.

The J gene is TRBJ2-1, the V gene TRBV24-1; D gene uncertain. With 2 bases removed from V and 9 bases from J, the gap between germline ends came to 7 bases. Germline V gene data show CDR1 as KGHDR and CDR2 as SFDVKD. There are 12 residues in the CDR3. The CDR3 spells CATSDSWGEQFF. Here the CDR3 DNA reads TGTGCCACCAGTGATTCGTGGGGTGAGCAGTTCTTC.

The rearrangement uses TRBV9 and TRBJ2-1, with D perhaps TRBD2 (5 bases). The CDR3 sequence is 14 residues long. Germline loops: CDR1 SGDLS, CDR2 YYNGEE. V lost 4 bases, J lost 8 bases, and 16 bases lay in between. CDR3 DNA: TGTGCCAGCAGCTTTACCGGGAACCACGATGAGCAGTTCTTC. This gives the protein CASSFTGNHDEQFF.

The chain uses TRBV18 and TRBJ2-3, with D hard to call. CDR3 length: 15 residues. CDR1 is KGHSH and CDR2 is LQKENI in the germline V gene. Deletions cut 2 bases from V and 6 bases from J, with 15 bases between. The DNA of the CDR3 is TGTGCCAGCTCACCAGTCCGGCGTCAGCCGGATACGCAGTATTTT. Its protein is CASSPVRRQPDTQYF.

The chain couples TRBV20-1 to TRBJ1-4; D remains ambiguous. The CDR3 has 12 amino acids. Trimming took 1 base from V and 7 from J, leaving 7 bases between them. Germline CDR1 is DFQATT and CDR2 is SNEGSKA (reference sequence). The CDR3 sequence is CSARGLGEKLFF. DNA of the CDR3: TGCAGTGCTAGAGGACTGGGTGAAAAACTGTTTTTT.

Many counts were recorded for this clonotype. The chain carries TRBV29-1 and TRBJ1-4; D unclear. Trimming took off 7 bases at V and 5 bases at J, with 14 bases between the two ends. The germline V gene encodes CDR1 SQVTM and CDR2 ANQGSEA. The CDR3 totals 13 residues. The CDR3 DNA follows: TGCAGCGCCGAATGGGGAGAGAATGAAAAACTGTTTTTT. Translation: CSAEWGENEKLFF.

DNA of the CDR3: TGCGCCAGCAGCTTTTCTCACCTGAACACTGAAGCTTTCTTT. It is translated as CASSFSHLNTEAFF. The V and J genes are TRBV5-1 and TRBJ1-1, with D unresolved. The length of the CDR3 is 14 residues. The germline V gene has CDR1 SGHRS and CDR2 YFSETQ. Between the trimmed V and J ends, which lost 2 bases and 0 bases, there was a span of 8 bases. Variable domain in full (rest from reference TRBV5-1 and TRBJ1-1): KAGVTQTPRYLIKTRGQQVTLSCSPISGHRSVSWYQQTPGQGLQFLFEYFSETQRNKGNFPGRFSGRQFSNSRSEMNVSTLELGDSALYLCASSFSHLNTEAFFGQGTRLTVV.

The sample holds a few counts of this clonotype. This sequence joins TRBV5-1 and TRBJ2-5; 7 positions match TRBD1. Per the germline V gene, CDR1 is SGHRS and CDR2 is YFSETQ. CDR3 length equals 14 residues. The trim removed 5 bases at V and 3 bases at J, leaving 7 bases unmatched. The CDR3 bases are TGCGCCAGCAGGGCCGGGACAGCCAAAGAGACCCAGTACTTC. Amino acid sequence: CASRAGTAKETQYF.

This sequence joins TRBV19 and TRBJ2-5, with D possibly matching TRBD1 (5 bases). With 6 bases removed from V and 2 bases from J, the gap between germline ends came to 13 bases. The germline CDR1 and CDR2 sequences are LNHDA and SQIVND (reference sequence). This CDR3 comprises 14 residues. The CDR3 DNA reads TGTGCCAGTAGGGGGCTCGAAGGGCAAGAGACCCAGTACTTC. Amino acids: CASRGLEGQETQYF.

This clonotype was seen a handful of times. The chain has TRBV18 and TRBJ1-1; D is uncertain. The germline gives CDR1 KGHSH, CDR2 LQKENI. There are 15 residues in the CDR3. The V and J ends lost 2 bases and 1 base respectively, with 11 bases between them. The CDR3 spells CASSPWNSTNTEAFF. DNA for the CDR3: TGTGCCAGCTCACCATGGAACAGTACGAACACTGAAGCTTTCTTT.

This chain links TRBV20-1 with TRBJ2-7; possible D gene TRBD2, 6 bases. CDR1 is DFQATT and CDR2 is SNEGSKA in the germline V gene (reference sequence). Trimming left V 0 bases short and J 7 bases short, with 19 bases between. This CDR3 has 15 residues. CDR3 sequence (DNA): TGCAGTGCTAGAGATGTCGGGGGAGCCCTTACGGAGCAGTACTTC. Translating gives CSARDVGGALTEQYF.

The chain links TRBV10-3 to TRBJ2-1, with TRBD2 matching 7 bases. J gave up 8 bases and V 7 bases, and 11 bases lay outside the gene matches. Germline V gene lookup returns CDR1 ENHRY and CDR2 SYGVKD. The CDR3 extends over 14 amino acids. This CDR3 is CAIKGGGSRDEQFF. DNA for the CDR3: TGTGCCATCAAAGGCGGGGGATCCAGAGATGAGCAGTTCTTC.

The V and J genes are TRBV4-1 and TRBJ1-6, with D possibly being TRBD1 (5 bases). The germline CDR1 and CDR2 sequences are MGHRA and YSYEKL. The CDR3 runs 14 residues. V was cut by 1 base and J by 10 bases, with 11 bases left in between. In DNA form, the CDR3 reads TGCGCCAGCAGCCAAGGAGGTCGGGACTCACCCCTCCACTTT. This gives the protein CASSQGGRDSPLHF.

This chain joins TRBV29-1 and TRBJ2-2, with D uncertain. With 3 bases removed from V and 6 bases from J, the gap between germline ends came to 5 bases. Germline V lookup: CDR1 SQVTM, CDR2 ANQGSEA. The length of the CDR3 is 11 residues. CDR3 protein: CSVEVSGELFF. The CDR3 DNA reads as TGCAGCGTTGAGGTCTCCGGGGAGCTGTTTTTT.

This clonotype was picked up a small number of times. The J gene is TRBJ1-2, the V gene TRBV3-1, with D possibly TRBD1 on 5 matching bases. The CDR3 is 13 residues long. The V and J ends lost 4 bases and 4 bases respectively, with 10 bases between them. Germline CDR1 and CDR2: LGHDT and YNNKEL (reference sequence). CDR3 nucleotide sequence: TGTGCCAGCAGCCTACCAGGGTCCTATGGCTACACCTTC. Translated: CASSLPGSYGYTF.

This chain joins TRBV9 and TRBJ1-2, with a possible D match to TRBD1 (6 bases). V shed 3 bases and J shed 6 bases, with 21 bases lying between them. Germline V gene lookup returns CDR1 SGDLS and CDR2 YYNGEE. The CDR3 is 16 amino acids. CDR3 DNA: TGTGCCAGCAGCGCCGAACCCGGGACATTAGATGATGGCTACACCTTC. It specifies CASSAEPGTLDDGYTF.

This chain uses TRBV5-1 with TRBJ1-2; D gene ambiguous. CDR3 size: 14 residues. Germline CDR1 is SGHRS and CDR2 is YFSETQ. Deletions cut 1 base from V and 8 bases from J, with 15 bases between. The CDR3 DNA is TGCGCCAGCAGCTTGAGCCCCGGCGTTCCCGGCTACACCTTC. It codes for CASSLSPGVPGYTF. Supplemented by reference TRBV5-1 and TRBJ1-2, the full variable domain reads KAGVTQTPRYLIKTRGQQVTLSCSPISGHRSVSWYQQTPGQGLQFLFEYFSETQRNKGNFPGRFSGRQFSNSRSEMNVSTLELGDSALYLCASSLSPGVPGYTFGSGTRLTVV.

This clonotype was counted a few times. The chain links TRBV5-1 to TRBJ2-7; 8 bases align to TRBD2. Per the germline V gene, CDR1 is SGHRS and CDR2 is YFSETQ. V dropped 4 bases and J dropped 5; count of bases not matched to a gene: 5. CDR3 size: 13 residues. The CDR3 DNA follows: TGCGCCAGCAGCCTTAGCGGGGTTGACGAGCAGTACTTC. Its protein product is CASSLSGVDEQYF.

This clonotype was counted between two and nine times. The rearrangement joins TRBV9 to TRBJ1-1; D unresolved. The CDR3 loop spans 15 amino acids. From germline, CDR1 is SGDLS and CDR2 YYNGEE. Trimming cost V 4 bases and J 1 base, with 14 bases left between them. Here the CDR3 reads CASSLSRGRNTEAFF. The CDR3, as DNA: TGTGCCAGCAGCCTCAGTAGAGGGAGGAACACTGAAGCTTTCTTT. The whole variable domain, remainder taken from reference TRBV9 and TRBJ1-1, is DSGVTQTPKHLITATGQRVTLRCSPRSGDLSVYWYQQSLDQGLQFLIQYYNGEERAKGNILERFSAQQFPDLHSELNLSSLELGDSALYFCASSLSRGRNTEAFFGQGTRLTVV.

At least ten counts were recorded for this clonotype. The chain employs TRBV3-1 and TRBJ1-1, with D possibly matching TRBD1 (6 bases). V was pared by 5 bases and J by 1 base, with 14 bases between. CDR1 and CDR2 from the germline V gene are LGHDT and YNNKEL (reference sequence). The CDR3 is 15 amino acids. The CDR3 sequence: CASSTPQGQNTEAFF. CDR3 DNA sequence: TGTGCCAGCAGCACCCCCCAGGGGCAGAACACTGAAGCTTTCTTT.